What follows is one T cell receptor beta chain and its context. The sample belongs to a study of blood T cell repertoires in COVID-19. Across the study: Sites in the United States, Italy and Spain provided acute and convalescent COVID-19 samples.

Between the trimmed V and J ends, which lost 6 bases and 7 bases, there was a span of 19 bases. Germline CDR1 reads SEHNR; CDR2 reads FQNEAQ (reference sequence). The CDR3 length is 16 residues. Libraries were prepared by immunoSEQ multiplex PCR; TCRdb keeps only in-frame clonotypes and omits some of them. The profile covers about 200,000 clones, with roughly 85% appearing a single time and about 19% taken by the ten largest. V and J are TRBV7-9 and TRBJ1-6; possible D gene TRBD1, 5 bases. This TCR was recovered from a middle-aged man who had recovered from COVID-19. The sequenced sample consisted of PBMCs or T cells enriched from blood (not recorded which). The CDR3 protein is CASSLAMAGINSPLHF. In DNA form, the CDR3 reads TGTGCCAGCAGTCTCGCTATGGCAGGGATCAATTCACCCCTCCACTTT.